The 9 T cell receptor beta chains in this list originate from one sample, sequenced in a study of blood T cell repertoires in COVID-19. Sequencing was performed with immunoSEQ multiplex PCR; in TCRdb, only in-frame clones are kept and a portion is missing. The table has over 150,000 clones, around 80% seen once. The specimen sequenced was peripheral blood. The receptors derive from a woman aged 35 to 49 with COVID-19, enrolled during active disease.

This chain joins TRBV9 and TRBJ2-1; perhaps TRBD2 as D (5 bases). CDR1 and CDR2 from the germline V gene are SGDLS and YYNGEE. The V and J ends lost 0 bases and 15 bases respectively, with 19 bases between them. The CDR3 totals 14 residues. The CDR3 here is CASSVGNSAFGRFF. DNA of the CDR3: TGTGCCAGCAGCGTAGGTAATAGCGCTTTCGGTAGGTTCTTC.

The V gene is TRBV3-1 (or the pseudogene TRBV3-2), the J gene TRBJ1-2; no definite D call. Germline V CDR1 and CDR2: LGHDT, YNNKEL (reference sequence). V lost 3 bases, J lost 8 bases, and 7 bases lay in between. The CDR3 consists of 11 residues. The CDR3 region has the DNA TGTGCCAGCAGCCACGAGAGGGGCTACACCTTC. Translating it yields CASSHERGYTF.

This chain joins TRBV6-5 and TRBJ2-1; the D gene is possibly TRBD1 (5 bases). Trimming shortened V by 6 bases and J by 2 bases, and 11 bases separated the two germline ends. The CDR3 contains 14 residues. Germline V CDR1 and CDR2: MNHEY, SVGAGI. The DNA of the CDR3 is TGTGCCAGCAGGCCAGGGATTACCTACAATGAGCAGTTCTTC. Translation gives CASRPGITYNEQFF.

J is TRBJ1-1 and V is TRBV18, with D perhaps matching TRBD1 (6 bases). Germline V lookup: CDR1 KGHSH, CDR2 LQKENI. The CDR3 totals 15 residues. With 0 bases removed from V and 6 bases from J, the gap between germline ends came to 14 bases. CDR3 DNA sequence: TGTGCCAGCTCACCACCATTAAGGCGGACAGCTGAAGCTTTCTTT. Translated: CASSPPLRRTAEAFF. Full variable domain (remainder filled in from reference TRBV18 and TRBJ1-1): NAGVMQNPRHLVRRRGQEARLRCSPMKGHSHVYWYRQLPEEGLKFMVYLQKENIIDESGMPKERFSAEFPKEGPSILRIQQVVRGDSAAYFCASSPPLRRTAEAFFGQGTRLTVV.

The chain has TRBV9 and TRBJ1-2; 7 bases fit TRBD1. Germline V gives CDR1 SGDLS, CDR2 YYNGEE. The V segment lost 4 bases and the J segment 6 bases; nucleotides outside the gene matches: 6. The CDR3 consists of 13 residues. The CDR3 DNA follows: TGTGCCAGCAGCTCGGACAGGCACAATGGCTACACCTTC. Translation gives CASSSDRHNGYTF. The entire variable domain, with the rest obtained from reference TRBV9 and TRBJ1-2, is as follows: DSGVTQTPKHLITATGQRVTLRCSPRSGDLSVYWYQQSLDQGLQFLIQYYNGEERAKGNILERFSAQQFPDLHSELNLSSLELGDSALYFCASSSDRHNGYTFGSGTRLTVV.

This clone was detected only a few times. CDR3 protein: CASSPLPGVGEQYF. CDR3 coding DNA: TGTGCCAGCAGCCCCCTCCCCGGGGTGGGGGAGCAGTACTTC. The V call is TRBV9, the J call TRBJ2-7; a weak D match, TRBD2 (5 bases). The CDR3 sequence is 14 residues long. Germline V gives CDR1 SGDLS, CDR2 YYNGEE. The V and J ends lost 4 bases and 7 bases respectively, with 18 bases between them.

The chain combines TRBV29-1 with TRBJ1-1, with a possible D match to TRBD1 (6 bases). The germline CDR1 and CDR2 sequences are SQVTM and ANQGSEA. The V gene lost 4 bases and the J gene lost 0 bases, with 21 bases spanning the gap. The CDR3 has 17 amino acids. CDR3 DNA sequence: TGCAGCGTTGCCGGAAACCCCCGGGACAATTTGAACACTGAAGCTTTCTTT. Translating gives CSVAGNPRDNLNTEAFF. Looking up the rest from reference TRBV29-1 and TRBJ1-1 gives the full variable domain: SAVISQKPSRDICQRGTSLTIQCQVDSQVTMMFWYRQQPGQSLTLIATANQGSEATYESGFVIDKFPISRPNLTFSTLTVSNMSPEDSSIYLCSVAGNPRDNLNTEAFFGQGTRLTVV.

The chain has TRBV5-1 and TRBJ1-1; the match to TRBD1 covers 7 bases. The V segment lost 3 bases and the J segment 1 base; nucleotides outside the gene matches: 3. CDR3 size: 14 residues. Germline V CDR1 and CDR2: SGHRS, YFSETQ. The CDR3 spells CASSWGQQNTEAFF. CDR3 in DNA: TGCGCCAGCAGCTGGGGACAGCAGAACACTGAAGCTTTCTTT.

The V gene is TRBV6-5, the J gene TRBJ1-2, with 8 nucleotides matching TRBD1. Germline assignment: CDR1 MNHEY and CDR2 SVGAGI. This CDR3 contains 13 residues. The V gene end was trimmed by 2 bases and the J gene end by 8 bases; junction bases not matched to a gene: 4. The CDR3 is CASSYGQGRGYTF. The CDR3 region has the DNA TGTGCCAGCAGTTACGGACAGGGTAGGGGCTACACCTTC.